The 25 T cell receptor beta chains presented below share a single source sample, sequenced in a study of PD-1 blockade in classical Hodgkin lymphoma. Each patient's relapse followed autologous stem cell transplantation, and brentuximab vedotin exposure varied. Sequenced by immunoSEQ multiplex PCR; TCRdb stores in-frame clones only, minus some. The sample has approximately 99,000 clones, roughly 76% seen once. Sequenced material: peripheral blood mononuclear cells (PBMCs), taken before the second cycle of nivolumab. The receptor set was obtained from a human donor with classical Hodgkin lymphoma.

This chain links TRBV19 with TRBJ2-7; D may match TRBD1 or TRBD2 (5 bases each). The V gene lost 1 base and the J gene lost 2 bases, with 9 bases spanning the gap. This CDR3 is built from 14 residues. Germline V lookup: CDR1 LNHDA, CDR2 SQIVND (reference sequence). Here the CDR3 DNA reads TGTGCCAGTAGTATAGTTCGGGGCCCCTACGAGCAGTACTTC. This gives the protein CASSIVRGPYEQYF.

The genes are TRBV7-2 and TRBJ2-2; 10 bases are shared with TRBD1. This CDR3 has 15 amino acids. The germline gives CDR1 SGHTA, CDR2 FQGNSA. Germline trimming cut 6 bases from V and 4 bases from J; bases unmatched to any gene: 5. The CDR3 bases are TGTGCCAGCAGTTCCGGGACAGGGGCCACCGGGGAGCTGTTTTTT. It specifies CASSSGTGATGELFF.

This clone was seen a single time. The rearrangement uses TRBV19 and TRBJ1-1; no definite D call. The CDR3 covers 14 residues. With 3 bases removed from V and 4 bases from J, the gap between germline ends came to 12 bases. Germline V gene lookup returns CDR1 LNHDA and CDR2 SQIVND (reference sequence). CDR3 coding DNA: TGTGCCAGTAGTATGGGTCGGCTGACCACTGAAGCTTTCTTT. It is translated as CASSMGRLTTEAFF.

The CDR3 coding sequence is TGTGCCAGCAGTGCTCGCAGACAGGGCGAGTATGGCTACACCTTC. It yields the protein CASSARRQGEYGYTF. V gene TRBV6-1 combines with J gene TRBJ1-2; TRBD1 aligns across 7 bases. The CDR3 sequence is 15 residues long. Germline values: CDR1 MNHNS, CDR2 SASEGT. The trim removed 4 bases at V and 5 bases at J, leaving 10 bases unmatched.

This chain's CDR3 is CASSLGTGTSSYTF. The CDR3 bases are TGTGCCAGCAGCCTCGGGACAGGGACTAGTAGCTACACCTTC. V is TRBV2 and J is TRBJ1-2; 9 bases line up with TRBD1. Trimming cost V 6 bases and J 9 bases; bases outside gene matches: 11. The germline V gene encodes CDR1 SNHLY and CDR2 FYNNEI. There are 14 residues in the CDR3. Drawing the rest from reference TRBV2 and TRBJ1-2, the complete variable domain is EPEVTQTPSHQVTQMGQEVILRCVPISNHLYFYWYRQILGQKVEFLVSFYNNEISEKSEIFDDQFSVERPDGSNFTLKIRSTKLEDSAMYFCASSLGTGTSSYTFGSGTRLTVV.

The V call is TRBV19, the J call TRBJ1-5; a possible D gene is TRBD1 (6 bases). The CDR3 totals 14 residues. Trimming stripped 3 bases from V and 9 bases from J, with 15 bases between. Germline CDR1 reads LNHDA; CDR2 reads SQIVND (reference sequence). The CDR3 coding sequence is TGTGCCAGTAGTATTTTTACGGGGGCTAGGCCCCAGCATTTT. It codes for CASSIFTGARPQHF. The full variable domain, rest sourced from reference TRBV19 and TRBJ1-5, is DGGITQSPKYLFRKEGQNVTLSCEQNLNHDAMYWYRQDPGQGLRLIYYSQIVNDFQKGDIAEGYSVSREKKESFPLTVTSAQKNPTAFYLCASSIFTGARPQHFGDGTRLSIL.

V usage is TRBV18 and J usage is TRBJ2-5; D uncertain. The germline gives CDR1 KGHSH, CDR2 LQKENI. The CDR3 is 13 amino acids. V lost 5 bases and J 4 bases, leaving 11 bases between the germline ends. CDR3 loop: CASSWAWAETQYF. The CDR3 DNA reads TGTGCCAGCTCATGGGCCTGGGCAGAGACCCAGTACTTC. Using reference TRBV18 and TRBJ2-5 for the parts outside the CDR3, the full variable domain is NAGVMQNPRHLVRRRGQEARLRCSPMKGHSHVYWYRQLPEEGLKFMVYLQKENIIDESGMPKERFSAEFPKEGPSILRIQQVVRGDSAAYFCASSWAWAETQYFGPGTRLLVL.

V gene TRBV14 combines with J gene TRBJ2-1; weak D call: TRBD1 (6 bases). Germline V gene sequence: CDR1 SGHDN, CDR2 FVKESK. Trimming stripped 5 bases from V and 0 bases from J, with 11 bases between. This CDR3 contains 15 residues. CDR3 protein: CASSVGQFSYNEQFF. In nucleotides, the CDR3 is TGTGCCAGCAGCGTCGGACAGTTCTCCTACAATGAGCAGTTCTTC. Full variable domain (rest looked up from reference TRBV14 and TRBJ2-1): EAGVTQFPSHSVIEKGQTVTLRCDPISGHDNLYWYRRVMGKEIKFLLHFVKESKQDESGMPNNRFLAERTGGTYSTLKVQPAELEDSGVYFCASSVGQFSYNEQFFGPGTRLTVL.

This chain links TRBV7-6 with TRBJ2-7, with 8 bases identical to TRBD2. The CDR3 extends over 16 amino acids. Germline CDR1 and CDR2: SGHVS and FNYEAQ. With 0 bases clipped from V and 7 bases from J, the junction kept 11 bases outside the gene matches. This CDR3 is CASSLATRAGAGEQYF. In DNA, the CDR3 is TGTGCCAGCAGCTTAGCTACGCGAGCGGGAGCGGGTGAGCAGTACTTC. The full variable domain, in which reference TRBV7-6 and TRBJ2-7 provide the parts outside the CDR3, is GAGVSQSPRYKVTKRGQDVALRCDPISGHVSLYWYRQALGQGPEFLTYFNYEAQQDKSGLPNDRFSAERPEGSISTLTIQRTEQRDSAMYRCASSLATRAGAGEQYFGPGTRLTVT.

J is TRBJ2-5 and V is TRBV6-6; TRBD2 matches 9 bases. Unmatched junction bases numbered 9, after V lost 6 bases and J lost 1 base. This CDR3 is 16 amino acids long. Per the germline V gene, CDR1 is MNHNY and CDR2 is SVGAGI (reference sequence). The DNA for the CDR3 is TGTGCCAGCAGACCTCCGGGACTAGCCTTCCAAGAGACCCAGTACTTC. As protein: CASRPPGLAFQETQYF.

This chain uses TRBV6-5 with TRBJ1-2; D is unclear. CDR3 length equals 14 residues. Germline V gene data show CDR1 as MNHEY and CDR2 as SVGAGI. V was pared by 2 bases and J by 4 bases, with 11 bases between. Here the CDR3 reads CASSYGGQIYGYTF. In DNA form, the CDR3 reads TGTGCCAGCAGTTACGGTGGTCAGATCTATGGCTACACCTTC.

The chain joins TRBV21-1 to TRBJ2-2; the tabulated D call, TRBD1, remains unverified against the DNA. TRBV21-1 is a pseudogene locus. The CDR3 extends over 18 amino acids. CDR3 DNA: TGTGCCAGCAGCAATCCCCGCAGGGGATCCCGGGACACCGGGGAGCTGTTTTTT. Protein product: CASSNPRRGSRDTGELFF.

Comment on this clone: This sample includes further DNA sequences coding for the same CDR3. The chain links TRBV5-1 to TRBJ1-3; D call uncertain. CDR1 SGHRS and CDR2 YFSETQ come from the germline V gene. The CDR3 sequence is 14 residues long. The germline V and J ends were trimmed by 0 bases and 0 bases, with 4 bases remaining between them. CDR3 sequence: CASSLGGSGNTIYF. The CDR3 region has the DNA TGCGCCAGCAGCTTGGGGGGCTCTGGAAACACCATATATTTT.

The chain couples TRBV18 to TRBJ1-1; 7 nucleotides align to TRBD1. The J segment lost 2 bases and the V segment lost 4 bases, leaving 16 bases of the junction unmatched. The CDR3 runs to 18 residues. The germline gives CDR1 KGHSH, CDR2 LQKENI. The CDR3 DNA reads TGTGCCAGCTCACGACCGCTGGGACAGCACTCCTTAAACACTGAAGCTTTCTTT. Protein product: CASSRPLGQHSLNTEAFF.

This clone was seen a single time. The chain employs TRBV5-6 and TRBJ1-2; no definite D call. Germline-derived CDR1 and CDR2 are SGHDT and YYEEEE. The CDR3 totals 13 residues. Trimming pared 2 bases from V and 4 bases from J, leaving 9 bases between. CDR3 region: CASSLNGLYGYTF. The CDR3 DNA reads as TGTGCCAGCAGCTTAAACGGACTCTATGGCTACACCTTC.

The chain recombines TRBV11-2 with TRBJ2-1; possible D gene TRBD2, 6 bases. The V gene's germline CDR1 is SGHAT and CDR2 FQNNGV. This CDR3 has 15 amino acids. Between the trimmed V and J ends, which lost 7 bases and 5 bases, there was a span of 18 bases. The CDR3 DNA reads TGTGCCAGCACCTCCACGTGGACTAACCACAATGAGCAGTTCTTC. This gives the protein CASTSTWTNHNEQFF.

CDR3 in amino acids: CASSEASGRALQYF. The CDR3 nucleotides read TGTGCCAGCAGTGAAGCTAGCGGGAGGGCCCTGCAGTACTTC. The chain links TRBV2 to TRBJ2-7; TRBD2 matches 11 bases. The germline V gene has CDR1 SNHLY and CDR2 FYNNEI. The CDR3 loop spans 14 amino acids. V gave up 0 bases and J gave up 9 bases; unmatched junction bases: 4.

This chain links TRBV7-2 with TRBJ2-5, with 12 nucleotides matching TRBD2. The V and J ends lost 5 bases and 3 bases, in that order; junction bases with no gene match: 7. The CDR3 has 16 residues. Germline assignment: CDR1 SGHTA and CDR2 FQGNSA. In nucleotides, the CDR3 is TGTGCCAGCAGCACTCGACCTAGCGGGAGGGAAGAGACCCAGTACTTC. Translation: CASSTRPSGREETQYF.

This clone was detected once. The chain links TRBV5-4 to TRBJ2-7; 13 bases align to TRBD2. Germline CDR1 is SGHNT and CDR2 is YYREEE (reference sequence). This CDR3 has 16 amino acids. J was trimmed by 5 bases and V by 0 bases; bases with no gene match: 5. The CDR3 is CASSLGGTSGTHEQYF. The CDR3 region has the DNA TGTGCCAGCAGCTTGGGGGGGACTAGCGGGACCCACGAGCAGTACTTC.

The J gene is TRBJ2-1, the V gene TRBV11-2; 7 bases line up with TRBD2. The CDR3 sequence is 16 residues long. Germline V lookup: CDR1 SGHAT, CDR2 FQNNGV. The V and J ends lost 1 base and 2 bases, in that order; junction bases with no gene match: 5. CDR3 in amino acids: CASSLAAGAAYNEQFF. The CDR3 region has the DNA TGTGCCAGCAGCTTAGCGGCGGGAGCAGCCTACAATGAGCAGTTCTTC.

For this clone: Other DNA sequences in this specimen translate into the identical CDR3. The chain links TRBV6-5 to TRBJ2-7; no firm D call. Germline V gives CDR1 MNHEY, CDR2 SVGAGI. Trimming cost V 2 bases and J 3 bases, with 2 bases left between them. The CDR3 is made up of 11 amino acids. The CDR3 bases are TGTGCCAGCAGTTACCTCTACGAGCAGTACTTC. Translated: CASSYLYEQYF.

This sequence joins TRBV5-1 and TRBJ2-1, with 7 bases matching TRBD1. The CDR3 has 13 residues. From germline, CDR1 is SGHRS and CDR2 YFSETQ. The V segment lost 0 bases and the J segment 11 bases; nucleotides outside the gene matches: 5. CDR3 bases: TGCGCCAGCAGCTTGGGACAGGGTAGTCAGCAGTTCTTC. Its translation is CASSLGQGSQQFF. The entire variable domain, with the rest obtained from reference TRBV5-1 and TRBJ2-1, is as follows: KAGVTQTPRYLIKTRGQQVTLSCSPISGHRSVSWYQQTPGQGLQFLFEYFSETQRNKGNFPGRFSGRQFSNSRSEMNVSTLELGDSALYLCASSLGQGSQQFFGPGTRLTVL.

The CDR3 DNA follows: TGCGCCAGCAGTGCAGGGAGGACTAGCGGGGACGGGGGCATTCAGTACTTC. Its protein is CASSAGRTSGDGGIQYF. This chain connects TRBV10-1 to TRBJ2-4, with 12 bases that match TRBD2. The CDR3 has 17 residues. The germline V gene has CDR1 WNHNN and CDR2 SYGVQD (reference sequence). V dropped 4 bases and J dropped 9; count of bases not matched to a gene: 13.

The chain is built from TRBV10-3 and TRBJ2-2, with D uncertain. Trimming took off 3 bases at V and 6 bases at J, with 8 bases between the two ends. Germline lookup yields CDR1 ENHRY and CDR2 SYGVKD. The length of the CDR3 is 13 residues. Here the CDR3 reads CAISELMPGELFF. The CDR3 coding sequence is TGTGCCATCAGTGAACTGATGCCCGGGGAGCTGTTTTTT.

This chain uses TRBV19 with TRBJ1-5; 8 bases map to TRBD1. Germline V gene lookup returns CDR1 LNHDA and CDR2 SQIVND (reference sequence). The V and J ends lost 3 bases and 6 bases, in that order; junction bases with no gene match: 4. The CDR3 spans 14 residues. The CDR3 loop reads CASSIPTGAQPQHF. CDR3 DNA sequence: TGTGCCAGTAGTATTCCGACAGGGGCTCAGCCCCAGCATTTT.